These 3 T cell receptor beta chains came from one sample sequenced in a study of shared clonotypes between healthy human individuals. Only in-frame clones appear in the TCRdb table, and some are missing; sequencing was by immunoSEQ multiplex PCR. This sample has more than 1,200,000 clones; just under 99% occur once, and the top ten carry 0.36%. The sequenced material came from naive CD4+ T cells sorted from blood. Regarding subset: CD45RA+ positively selected. The origin of the receptors is a man aged 30 to 39 in good health.

The gene calls are TRBV6-5 and TRBJ2-2; D remains unclear. Deletions cut 8 bases from V and 3 bases from J, with 16 bases between. This CDR3 comprises 15 residues. Germline V lookup: CDR1 MNHEY, CDR2 SVGAGI. The CDR3 loop is CASRGLGADTGELFF. The CDR3 coding sequence is TGTGCCAGCCGTGGATTAGGCGCCGACACCGGGGAGCTGTTTTTT.

The chain uses TRBV10-1 and TRBJ2-7; 7 nucleotides match TRBD1. After removal of 4 bases from V and 6 bases from J, the junction contained 6 bases not matched to a gene. The CDR3 has 13 residues. Germline V gene data show CDR1 as WNHNN and CDR2 as SYGVQD (reference sequence). The CDR3 DNA sequence: TGCGCCAGCAGTGTGACAGGGCGAGGCGAGCAGTACTTC. This translates into CASSVTGRGEQYF.

The rearrangement joins TRBV5-6 to TRBJ2-5; TRBD2 matches 10 bases. Per germline, CDR1 SGHDT and CDR2 YYEEEE. CDR3 length: 16 residues. J lost 2 bases, V lost 4 bases, and 8 bases had no gene match. DNA for the CDR3: TGTGCCAGCAGCCCCGTGGCTAGCGGGAGACAAGAGACCCAGTACTTC. Translation: CASSPVASGRQETQYF.